Detailed here is one TCR beta chain. Germline lookup yields CDR1 SEHNR and CDR2 FQNEAQ (reference sequence). V dropped 5 bases and J dropped 0; count of bases not matched to a gene: 3. CDR3 length equals 14 residues. The sample comes from a study of blood T cell repertoires in COVID-19. The method was immunoSEQ multiplex PCR; TCRdb's version includes in-frame clones alone and lacks a portion of them. The sample lists 200,000 to 250,000 clones, more than 85% occurring once. The sequence came from a woman aged 30 to 39 who had recovered from COVID-19. Sequenced sample: PBMCs or T cells enriched from blood (not recorded which). The V call is TRBV7-9, the J call TRBJ2-7, with 8 bases lining up with TRBD2. The DNA for the CDR3 is TGTGCCAGCAGCCCCGGGACTAGCTCCTACGAGCAGTACTTC. Translating it yields CASSPGTSSYEQYF.